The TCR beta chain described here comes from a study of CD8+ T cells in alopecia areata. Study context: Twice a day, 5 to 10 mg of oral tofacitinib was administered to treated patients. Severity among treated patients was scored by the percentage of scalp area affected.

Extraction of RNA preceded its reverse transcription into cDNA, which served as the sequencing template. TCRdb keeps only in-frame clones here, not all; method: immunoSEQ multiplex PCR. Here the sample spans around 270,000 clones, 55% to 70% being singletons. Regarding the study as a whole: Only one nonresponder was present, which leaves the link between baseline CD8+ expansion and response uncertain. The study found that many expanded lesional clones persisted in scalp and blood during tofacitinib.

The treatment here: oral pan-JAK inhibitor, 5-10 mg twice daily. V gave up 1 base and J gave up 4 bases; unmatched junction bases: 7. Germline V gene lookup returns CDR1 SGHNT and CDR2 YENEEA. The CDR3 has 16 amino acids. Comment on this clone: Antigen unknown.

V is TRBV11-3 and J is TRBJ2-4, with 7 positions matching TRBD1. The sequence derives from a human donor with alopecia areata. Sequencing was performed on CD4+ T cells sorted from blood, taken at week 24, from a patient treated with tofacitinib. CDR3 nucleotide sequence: TGTGCCAGCAGCTTAGGGGATGCACAGGGGAAAAACATTCAGTACTTC. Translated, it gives CASSLGDAQGKNIQYF.